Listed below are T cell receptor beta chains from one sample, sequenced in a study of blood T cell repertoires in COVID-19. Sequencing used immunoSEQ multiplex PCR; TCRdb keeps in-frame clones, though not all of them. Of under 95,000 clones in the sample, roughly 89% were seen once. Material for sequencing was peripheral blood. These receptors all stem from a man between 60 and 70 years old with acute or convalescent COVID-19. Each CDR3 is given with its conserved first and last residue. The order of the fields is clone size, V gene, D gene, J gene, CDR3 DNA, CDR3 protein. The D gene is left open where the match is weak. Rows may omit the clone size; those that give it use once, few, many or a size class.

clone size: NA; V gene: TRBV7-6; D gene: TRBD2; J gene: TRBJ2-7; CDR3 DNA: TGTGCCAGCAGCTTATATACTAGCGAAGCCTACGAGCAGTACTTC; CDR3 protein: CASSLYTSEAYEQYF
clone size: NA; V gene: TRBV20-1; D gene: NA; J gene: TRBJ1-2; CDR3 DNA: TGCAGTGCTACCATTCAGGGAGGCTACACCTTC; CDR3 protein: CSATIQGGYTF
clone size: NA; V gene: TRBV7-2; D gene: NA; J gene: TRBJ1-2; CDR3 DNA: TGTGCCAGCAGCCCCCCGGGGGGACCTTCCGTAGGTGGCTACACCTTC; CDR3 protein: CASSPPGGPSVGGYTF
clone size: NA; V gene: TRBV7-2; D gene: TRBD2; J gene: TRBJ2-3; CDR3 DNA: TGTGCCAGCAGCCCCTCCGGGGGGGCTTTAAATACGCAGTATTTT; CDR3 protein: CASSPSGGALNTQYF
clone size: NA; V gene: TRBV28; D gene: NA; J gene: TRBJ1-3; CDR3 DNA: TGTGCCAGCAATAGTTGGGGCTCCGGAAACACCATATATTTT; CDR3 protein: CASNSWGSGNTIYF
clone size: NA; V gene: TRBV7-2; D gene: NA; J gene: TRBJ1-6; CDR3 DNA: TGTGCCAGCAGCTTAAGTCGGGGTGATAATTCACCCCTCCACTTT; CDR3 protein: CASSLSRGDNSPLHF
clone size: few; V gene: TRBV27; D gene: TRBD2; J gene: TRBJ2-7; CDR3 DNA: TGTGCCAGCAGTTTATATTGGCTAGCGGGGTCGTCCTACGAGCAGTACTTC; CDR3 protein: CASSLYWLAGSSYEQYF
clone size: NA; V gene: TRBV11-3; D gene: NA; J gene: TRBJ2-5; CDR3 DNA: TGTGCCAGCAGCTTCCGGTCGGGACTTGACGAGACCCAGTACTTC; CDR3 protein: CASSFRSGLDETQYF
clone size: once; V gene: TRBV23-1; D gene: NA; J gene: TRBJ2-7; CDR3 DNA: TGCGCCAGCAGTCATCTCCTTCGACTGCCGGCGTACGAGCAGTACTTC; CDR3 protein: CASSHLLRLPAYEQYF
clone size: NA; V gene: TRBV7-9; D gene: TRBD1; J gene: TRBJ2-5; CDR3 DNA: TGTGCCAGCAGCTCCAGGGGGCCGGAGACCCAGTACTTC; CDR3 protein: CASSSRGPETQYF
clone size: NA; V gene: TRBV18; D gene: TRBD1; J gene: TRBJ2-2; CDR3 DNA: TGTGCCAGCTCAGCCGGGACAGGGGACACCGGGGAGCTGTTTTTT; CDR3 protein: CASSAGTGDTGELFF
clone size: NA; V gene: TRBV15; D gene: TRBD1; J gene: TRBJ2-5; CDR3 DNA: TGTGCCACCAGCAGAGGGGGACAGGGCGAGACCCAGTACTTC; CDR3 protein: CATSRGGQGETQYF
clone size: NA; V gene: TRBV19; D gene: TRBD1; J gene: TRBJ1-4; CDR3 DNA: TGTGCCAGTAGAAAGACAGGGCCTAACAATGAAAAACTGTTTTTT; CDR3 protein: CASRKTGPNNEKLFF
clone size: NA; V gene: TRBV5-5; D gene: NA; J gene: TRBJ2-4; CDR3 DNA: TGTGCCAGCAGCTTGGCAGGGGGGCAAAACATTCAGTACTTC; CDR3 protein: CASSLAGGQNIQYF
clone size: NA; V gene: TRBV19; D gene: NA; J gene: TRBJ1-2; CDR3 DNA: TGTGCCAGTAGTACCCCGACAGTGTATGGCTACACCTTC; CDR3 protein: CASSTPTVYGYTF
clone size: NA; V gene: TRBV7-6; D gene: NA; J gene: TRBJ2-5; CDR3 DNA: TGTGCCAGCAGCCTCGAGGGGGGACATAACAGGGGAGAGACCCAGTACTTC; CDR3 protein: CASSLEGGHNRGETQYF
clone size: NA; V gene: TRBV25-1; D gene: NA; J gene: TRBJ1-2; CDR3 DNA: TGTGCCAGCAAGAACGGTGGCTACACCTTC; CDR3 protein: CASKNGGYTF
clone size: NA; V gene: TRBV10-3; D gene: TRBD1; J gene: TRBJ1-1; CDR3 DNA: TGTGCCATCAGTGAGTCTCCGGGACAGGGGGTTGGAGGCACTGAAGCTTTCTTT; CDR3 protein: CAISESPGQGVGGTEAFF
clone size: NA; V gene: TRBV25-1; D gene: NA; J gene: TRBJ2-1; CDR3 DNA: TGTGCCAGCAGTGGGGGGGTGCCCAATGAGCAGTTCTTC; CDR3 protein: CASSGGVPNEQFF
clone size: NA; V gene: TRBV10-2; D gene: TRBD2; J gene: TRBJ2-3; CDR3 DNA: TGCGCCAGCACTGGGACTAGACCTAGCACAGATACGCAGTATTTT; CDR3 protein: CASTGTRPSTDTQYF
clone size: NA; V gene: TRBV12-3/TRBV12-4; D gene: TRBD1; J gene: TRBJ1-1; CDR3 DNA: TGTGCCAGCAGCAACAGGGGGCAAACTGAAGCTTTCTTT; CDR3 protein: CASSNRGQTEAFF
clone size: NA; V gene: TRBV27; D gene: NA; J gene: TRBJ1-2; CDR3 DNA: TGTGCCAGCAGATCCCCGGGGTCAGGAGGCTACACCTTC; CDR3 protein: CASRSPGSGGYTF
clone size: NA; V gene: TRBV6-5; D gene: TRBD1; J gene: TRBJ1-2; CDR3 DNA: TGTGCCAGCAGCCGGGGGACAGCGGTCTATGGCTACACCTTC; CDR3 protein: CASSRGTAVYGYTF
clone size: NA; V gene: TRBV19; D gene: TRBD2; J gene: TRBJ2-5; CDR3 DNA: TGTGCCAGTAGTCCCCTGGGACTAGCGGGGGGGCTTTTTCAAGAGACCCAGTACTTC; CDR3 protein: CASSPLGLAGGLFQETQYF
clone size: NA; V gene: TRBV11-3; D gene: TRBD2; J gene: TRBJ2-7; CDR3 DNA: TGTGCCAGCAGCTTAGATCGGGGGGGAGAGCAGTACTTC; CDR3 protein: CASSLDRGGEQYF
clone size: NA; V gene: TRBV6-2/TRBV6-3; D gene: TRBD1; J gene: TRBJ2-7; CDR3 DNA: TGTGCCAGCAGTTACGTTTCACAGGGGCCCTACGAGCAGTACTTC; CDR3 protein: CASSYVSQGPYEQYF
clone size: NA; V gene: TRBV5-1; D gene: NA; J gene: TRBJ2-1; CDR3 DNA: TGCGCCAGCAGCCCCAAGTTCACAGTGGACTACAATGAGCAGTTCTTC; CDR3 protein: CASSPKFTVDYNEQFF
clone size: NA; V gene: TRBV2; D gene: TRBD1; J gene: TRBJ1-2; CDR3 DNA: TGTGCCAGCAGTGGGACAGGGGGCGGCTACACCTTC; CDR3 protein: CASSGTGGGYTF
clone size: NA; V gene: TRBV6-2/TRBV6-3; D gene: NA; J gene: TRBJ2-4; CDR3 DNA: TGTGCCAGCAGTTCGACAGACAGGATCGGAAACATTCAGTACTTC; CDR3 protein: CASSSTDRIGNIQYF
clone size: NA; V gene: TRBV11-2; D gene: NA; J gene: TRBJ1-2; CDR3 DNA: TGTGCCAGCAGCTTAGATCCGGGGAGCGGCTACACCTTC; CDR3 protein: CASSLDPGSGYTF
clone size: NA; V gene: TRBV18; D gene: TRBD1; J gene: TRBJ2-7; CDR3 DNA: TGTGCCAGCTCACCAACGAACAGGGGGGCCTACGAGCAGTACTTC; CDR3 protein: CASSPTNRGAYEQYF
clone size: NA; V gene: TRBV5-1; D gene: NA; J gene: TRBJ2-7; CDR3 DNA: TGCGCCAGCAGCTTGGCCGAGGGGGTTGACGAGCAGTACTTC; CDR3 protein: CASSLAEGVDEQYF
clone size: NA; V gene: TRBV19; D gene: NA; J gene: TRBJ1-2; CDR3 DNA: TGTGCCACCCAACCAGGTGGAGGCCCAGGAAGTTATGGCTACACCTTC; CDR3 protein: CATQPGGGPGSYGYTF
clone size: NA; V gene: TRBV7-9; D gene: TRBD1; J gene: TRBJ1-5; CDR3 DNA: TGTGCCAGCAGCTTAGGGACAGGGGGCAATCAGCCCCAGCATTTT; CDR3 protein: CASSLGTGGNQPQHF
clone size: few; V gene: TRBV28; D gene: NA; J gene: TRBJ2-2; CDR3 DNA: TGTGCCAGCAAATGGGGGGTGAACACCGGGGAGCTGTTTTTT; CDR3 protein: CASKWGVNTGELFF
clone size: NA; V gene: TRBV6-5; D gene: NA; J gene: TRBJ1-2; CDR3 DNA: TGTGCCAGCACCAACGAGGGGGTCGGCTATGGCTACACCTTC; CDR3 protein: CASTNEGVGYGYTF
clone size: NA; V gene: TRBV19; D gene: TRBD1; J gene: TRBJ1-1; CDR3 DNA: TGTGCCAGTACCCCCGTGGAGGCAGGGGGATGGACTGAAGCTTTCTTT; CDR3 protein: CASTPVEAGGWTEAFF
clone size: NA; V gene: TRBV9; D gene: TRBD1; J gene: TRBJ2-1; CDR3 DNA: TGTGCCAGCAGCGTTTTGGGACAGGGGCAAAATGAGCAGTTCTTC; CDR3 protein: CASSVLGQGQNEQFF
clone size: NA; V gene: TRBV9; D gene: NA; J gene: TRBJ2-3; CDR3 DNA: TGTGCCAGCAGCGTAGAGGGGTACCAGACAGGCACACGATACACAGATACGCAGTATTTT; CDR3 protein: CASSVEGYQTGTRYTDTQYF
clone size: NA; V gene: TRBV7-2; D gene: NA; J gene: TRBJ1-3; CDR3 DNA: TGTGCCAGCAGCTTAGCCCCAGGTCGCTATTCTGGAAACACCATATATTTT; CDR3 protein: CASSLAPGRYSGNTIYF
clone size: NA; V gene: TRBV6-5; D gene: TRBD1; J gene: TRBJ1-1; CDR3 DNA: TGTGCCAGCAGTTACAGGGGGCGCGGCACTGAAGCTTTCTTT; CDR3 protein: CASSYRGRGTEAFF
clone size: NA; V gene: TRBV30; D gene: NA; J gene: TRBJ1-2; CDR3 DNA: TGTGCCTGGACACAGGGCACTCTCGGAGATGGCTACACCTTC; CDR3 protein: CAWTQGTLGDGYTF
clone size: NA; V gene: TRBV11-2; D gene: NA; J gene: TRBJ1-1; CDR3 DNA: TGTGCCAGCAAGCCAGGGAACACTGAAGCTTTCTTT; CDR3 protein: CASKPGNTEAFF
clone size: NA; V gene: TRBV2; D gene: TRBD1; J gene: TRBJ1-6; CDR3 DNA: TGTGCCAGCAGTGGTGGACAGGGGGATTCACCCCTCCACTTT; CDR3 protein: CASSGGQGDSPLHF
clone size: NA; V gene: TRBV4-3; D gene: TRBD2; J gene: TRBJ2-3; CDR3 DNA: TGCGCCAGCAGCCAAGATCGTGTGACTAGCGGGCTAGCTAGCACAGATACGCAGTATTTT; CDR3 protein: CASSQDRVTSGLASTDTQYF
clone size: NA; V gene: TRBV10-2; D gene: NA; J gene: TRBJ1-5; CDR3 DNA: TGCGCCAGCAGTGATACAGTCGTCCAGCCCCAGCATTTT; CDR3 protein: CASSDTVVQPQHF
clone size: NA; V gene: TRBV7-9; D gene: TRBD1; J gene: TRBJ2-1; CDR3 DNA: TGTGCCAGCGGATCCCGGGACAGAGGTTACAATGAGCAGTTCTTC; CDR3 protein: CASGSRDRGYNEQFF
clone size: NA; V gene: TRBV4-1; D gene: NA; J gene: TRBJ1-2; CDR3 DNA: TGCGCCAGCAGCCAAGATCTGCGGGGGGAACAAGGCTATGGCTACACCTTC; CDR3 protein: CASSQDLRGEQGYGYTF
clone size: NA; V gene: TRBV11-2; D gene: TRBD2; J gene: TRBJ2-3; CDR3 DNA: TGTGCCAGCAGCTTAGTCGGACTAGCGGGGGGCAGCACAGATACGCAGTATTTT; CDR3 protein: CASSLVGLAGGSTDTQYF
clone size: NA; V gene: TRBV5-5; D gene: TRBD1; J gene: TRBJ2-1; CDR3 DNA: TGTGCCAGCAGCTTGGAAAGGGACAGTCCGCAGTTCTTC; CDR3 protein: CASSLERDSPQFF
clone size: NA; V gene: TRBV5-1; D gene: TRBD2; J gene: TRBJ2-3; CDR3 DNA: TGCGCCAGCTCCGAGACTAGCGGGGTTAGCACAGATACGCAGTATTTT; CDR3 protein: CASSETSGVSTDTQYF
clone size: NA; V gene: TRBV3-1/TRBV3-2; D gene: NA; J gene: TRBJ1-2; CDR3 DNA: TGTGCCAGCAGCCAATCCCTCTATGGCTACACCTTC; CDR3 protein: CASSQSLYGYTF
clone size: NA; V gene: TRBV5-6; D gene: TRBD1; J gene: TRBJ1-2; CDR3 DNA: TGTGCTAGCAGCTTGGATGCAGGGGGCCTTTATGGCTACACCTTC; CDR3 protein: CASSLDAGGLYGYTF
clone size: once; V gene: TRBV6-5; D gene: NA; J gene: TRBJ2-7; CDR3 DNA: TGTGCCAGCAGCCGACAGCACTCCTACGAGCAGTACTTC; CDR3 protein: CASSRQHSYEQYF